This T cell receptor beta chain is drawn from a study of blood T cell repertoires in COVID-19. Overall study context: Sample material is recorded as cDNA or gDNA derived from T cells, B-cell-depleted T cells, or PBMCs.

Germline assignment: CDR1 SEHNR and CDR2 FQNEAQ (reference sequence). The ends lost 2 bases at V and 4 bases at J; junction bases unmatched: 6. The CDR3 totals 17 residues. Profiled with immunoSEQ multiplex PCR; TCRdb holds only in-frame clones, not every one. This table has hundreds of thousands of clones, around 90% appearing once. Cohort assignment relied on participant-reported clinical history. This clonotype was obtained from a woman aged 25 to 39 with acute COVID-19. Input material: PBMCs or T cells enriched from blood (not recorded which). V and J are TRBV7-9 and TRBJ2-6; the match to TRBD2 covers 9 bases. DNA for the CDR3: TGTGCCAGCAGCTTAACTCGCGGGGGGGCCGGGGCCAACGTCCTGACTTTC. Protein product: CASSLTRGGAGANVLTF.